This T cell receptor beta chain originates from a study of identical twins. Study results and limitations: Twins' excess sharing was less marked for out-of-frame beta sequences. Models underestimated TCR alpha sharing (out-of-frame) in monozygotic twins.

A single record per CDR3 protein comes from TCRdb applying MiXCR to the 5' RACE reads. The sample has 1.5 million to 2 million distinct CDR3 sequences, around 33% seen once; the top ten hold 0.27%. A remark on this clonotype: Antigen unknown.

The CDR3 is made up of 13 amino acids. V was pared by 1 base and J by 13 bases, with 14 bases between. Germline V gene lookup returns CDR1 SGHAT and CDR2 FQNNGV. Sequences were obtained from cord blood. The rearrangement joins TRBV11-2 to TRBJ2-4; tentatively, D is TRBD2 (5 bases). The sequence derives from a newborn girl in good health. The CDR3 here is CASSLVPSWEQYF. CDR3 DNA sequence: TGTGCCAGCAGCTTAGTCCCTAGCTGGGAGCAGTACTTC. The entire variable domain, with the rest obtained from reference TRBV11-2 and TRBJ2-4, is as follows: EAGVAQSPRYKIIEKRQSVAFWCNPISGHATLYWYQQILGQGPKLLIQFQNNGVVDDSQLPKDRFSAERLKGVDSTLKIQPAKLEDSAVYLCASSLVPSWEQYFGAGTRLSVL.